This entry concerns a single T cell receptor (beta chain). Its antigen is as yet unknown. V lost 6 bases, J lost 5 bases, and 7 bases stayed unmatched. This CDR3 is built from 14 residues. CDR1 is MNHNS, CDR2 SASEGT, per germline. This entry belongs to a study of T cells in Graves' hyperthyroidism and ophthalmopathy. Study details: Peripheral blood specimens were obtained at initial diagnosis, prior to any treatment. Study conclusions and caveats: Most expanded thyroid clonotypes above 0.001 also appeared in blood.

Amplified TCR beta CDR3 regions came from RNA transcripts. TCR CDR3 regions were first amplified by RT-PCR with HTBI primers. TCRdb reanalysed the multiplex PCR reads using MiXCR and keeps one entry per CDR3 protein. Among some 500,000 distinct CDR3 sequences, roughly a sixth were seen once, and the ten largest hold over 25%. Patients with ophthalmopathy all had a Clinical Activity Score of at least 3, a NOSPECS grade of at least 4 and duration under 3 months. Clinical symptoms, serum thyroxine, TRAb, thyroid ultrasound and orbital computed tomography informed diagnoses. The clonotype comes from a woman in her twenties or thirties with Graves' ophthalmopathy. The chain recombines TRBV6-1 with TRBJ2-1; TRBD1 matches at 7 bases. The material sequenced was blood. The CDR3 sequence: CASSPLDRDNEQFF. The CDR3 nucleotides are TGTGCCAGCAGCCCCCTAGACAGGGACAATGAGCAGTTCTTC.